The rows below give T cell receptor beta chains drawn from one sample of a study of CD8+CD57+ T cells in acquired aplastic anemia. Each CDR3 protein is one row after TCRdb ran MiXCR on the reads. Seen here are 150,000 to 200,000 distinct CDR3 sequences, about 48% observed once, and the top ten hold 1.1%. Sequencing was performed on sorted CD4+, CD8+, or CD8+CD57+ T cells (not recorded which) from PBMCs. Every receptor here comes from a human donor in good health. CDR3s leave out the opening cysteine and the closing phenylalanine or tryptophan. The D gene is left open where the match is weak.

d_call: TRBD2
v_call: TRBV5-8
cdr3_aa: ASSYMSGSGDNEQF

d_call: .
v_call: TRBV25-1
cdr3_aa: AISRDMSREKLF

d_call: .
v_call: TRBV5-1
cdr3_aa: ASSLGGYGTDTQY

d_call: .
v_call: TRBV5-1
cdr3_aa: ASSLTGLDTQY

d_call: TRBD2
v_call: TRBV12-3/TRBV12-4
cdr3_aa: ASSFRGAGGPYNEQF

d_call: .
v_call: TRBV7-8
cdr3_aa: ASSLLYEQY

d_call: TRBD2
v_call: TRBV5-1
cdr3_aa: ASTRGGRDEQF

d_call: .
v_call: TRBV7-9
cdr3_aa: ASSSGAWIEKLF

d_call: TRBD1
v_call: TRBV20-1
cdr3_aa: SAILDRAQVYGYT

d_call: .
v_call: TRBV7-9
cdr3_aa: ASSTEGTGELF

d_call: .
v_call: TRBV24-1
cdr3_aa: ATSDREAFSYNEQF

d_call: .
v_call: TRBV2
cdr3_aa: ASRARQAKNQPQH

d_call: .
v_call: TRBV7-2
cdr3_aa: ASSPRTIQETQY

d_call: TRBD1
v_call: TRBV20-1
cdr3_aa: SARDPDRGHNEQF

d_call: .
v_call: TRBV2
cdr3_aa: ASSETVYNEKLF

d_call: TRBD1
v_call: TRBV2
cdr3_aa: ASSSLWGQGTEAF

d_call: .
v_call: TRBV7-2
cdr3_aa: ASSFFYEQY

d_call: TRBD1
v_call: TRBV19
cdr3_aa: ASLPGGYEQY

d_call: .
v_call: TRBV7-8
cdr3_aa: ASSLVQGWGYT

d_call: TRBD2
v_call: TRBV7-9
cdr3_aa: ASSLGPTGTSGRASYNEQF

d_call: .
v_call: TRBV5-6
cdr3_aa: ASSRESADTQY

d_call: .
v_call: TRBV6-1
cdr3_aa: ASNPGGSGTEAF

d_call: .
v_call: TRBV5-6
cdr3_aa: ASSLPEANQETQY

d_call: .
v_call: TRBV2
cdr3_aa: ASSEQGNSYEQY